A single T cell receptor (beta chain) is shown here with its context. Predating any ophthalmopathy symptoms, the blood sample was taken at first hyperthyroidism diagnosis. The data derive from a study of T cells in Graves' hyperthyroidism and ophthalmopathy. For the study at large: Upon initial diagnosis and before any treatment, peripheral blood was collected.

TCR beta CDR3 sequences were amplified from RNA transcripts. The TCR CDR3 first-round RT-PCR relied on the HTBI primer set. TCRdb reprocessed the multiplex PCR reads via MiXCR and lists one record per CDR3 protein. Altogether approximately 600,000 distinct CDR3 sequences are present, approximately 15% being singletons, with the ten largest covering 5.5% to 7.5%. This CDR3 comprises 16 residues. Losses at the gene ends were 2 bases for V and 8 bases for J; bases not matched to a gene: 10. CDR1 and CDR2 from the germline V gene are LGHDT and YNNKEL (reference sequence). The sequenced sample was blood. The V gene is TRBV3-1, the J gene TRBJ2-4; 9 bases fit TRBD2. The TCR originated in a woman aged 25-40 years with Graves' hyperthyroidism that later progressed to Graves' ophthalmopathy. CDR3 sequence reads: CASSQISGSGVDIQYF. For the CDR3, the DNA is TGTGCCAGCAGCCAAATTAGCGGGAGCGGGGTAGACATTCAGTACTTC.